Presented here are 29 T cell receptor beta chains from one specimen sequenced in a study of blood T cell repertoires in COVID-19. The assay was immunoSEQ multiplex PCR, and TCRdb's table has in-frame clones only and misses some. The sample lists about 180,000 clones, approximately 86% occurring once. The sample consisted of peripheral blood. Receptors originate from a man aged 55 to 70 with COVID-19, enrolled during active disease.

This chain uses TRBV19 with TRBJ2-7; D possibly corresponds to TRBD2 (5 bases). Germline V lookup: CDR1 LNHDA, CDR2 SQIVND (reference sequence). The CDR3 contains 12 residues. V lost 5 bases, J lost 2 bases, and 7 bases lay in between. CDR3 in amino acids: CASSPGAYEQYF. The CDR3 coding sequence is TGTGCCAGTAGTCCCGGGGCCTACGAGCAGTACTTC. Together with reference TRBV19 and TRBJ2-7, the CDR3 gives the full variable domain: DGGITQSPKYLFRKEGQNVTLSCEQNLNHDAMYWYRQDPGQGLRLIYYSQIVNDFQKGDIAEGYSVSREKKESFPLTVTSAQKNPTAFYLCASSPGAYEQYFGPGTRLTVT.

This chain joins TRBV24-1 and TRBJ1-1, with no clear D. CDR1 and CDR2 from the germline V gene are KGHDR and SFDVKD. The CDR3 extends over 13 amino acids. Between the trimmed V and J ends, which lost 11 bases and 0 bases, there was a span of 12 bases. In DNA form, the CDR3 reads TGTGCCATACGGGAGAGAATGAACACTGAAGCTTTCTTT. Protein product: CAIRERMNTEAFF.

The V call is TRBV6-2 or TRBV6-3, the J call TRBJ2-7; no clear D gene. The CDR3 is made up of 13 amino acids. Trimming removed 1 base at V and 0 bases at J, with 4 bases between. CDR1 is MNHEY, CDR2 SVGEGT, per germline. The CDR3 protein is CASSYLHSYEQYF. CDR3 bases: TGTGCCAGCAGTTACTTACACTCCTACGAGCAGTACTTC.

DNA for the CDR3: TGTGCAAGTCGCACCCCACAGGGTGAGGGTCAGCCCCAGCATTTT. This encodes CASRTPQGEGQPQHF. The rearrangement links TRBV12-2 to TRBJ1-5; no DNA check was done on the table's D call, TRBD1. TRBV12-2 is a listed pseudogene. The CDR3 totals 15 residues.

The CDR3 sequence is CASSIGGGAGDTQYF. The CDR3 DNA sequence: TGTGCCAGTAGTATAGGAGGGGGGGCAGGGGATACGCAGTATTTT. This chain uses TRBV19 with TRBJ2-3, with a possible D match to TRBD2 (7 bases). V lost 1 base to trimming and J lost 6 bases, with 14 bases between them. This CDR3 comprises 15 residues. Germline V gives CDR1 LNHDA, CDR2 SQIVND (reference sequence).

This clone was observed once. This chain joins TRBV7-2 and TRBJ1-3; tentatively, D is TRBD1 (6 bases). The CDR3 consists of 15 residues. The germline gives CDR1 SGHTA, CDR2 FQGNSA. Trimming pared 5 bases from V and 3 bases from J, leaving 14 bases between. The CDR3: CASSPAQGLGNTIYF. The CDR3 region has the DNA TGTGCCAGCAGCCCCGCACAGGGTCTTGGAAACACCATATATTTT.

This clone occurred once. V usage is TRBV7-9 and J usage is TRBJ1-6; 8 bases line up with TRBD1. Trimming removed 5 bases from V and 14 bases from J; junction bases left unmatched: 8. Germline V gene lookup returns CDR1 SEHNR and CDR2 FQNEAQ (reference sequence). This CDR3 has 13 residues. The CDR3 coding sequence is TGTGCCAGCAGCATAACAGGGGGAGGATCCCTCCACTTT. This encodes CASSITGGGSLHF.

The rearrangement joins TRBV19 to TRBJ1-1; possible D gene TRBD1, 5 bases. CDR1 LNHDA and CDR2 SQIVND come from the germline V gene (reference sequence). CDR3 length: 13 amino acids. V dropped 6 bases and J dropped 5 bases, with 13 bases sitting between them. CDR3 in amino acids: CASSAGVRTEAFF. DNA of the CDR3: TGTGCCAGTAGCGCGGGGGTAAGGACTGAAGCTTTCTTT.

The chain couples TRBV28 to TRBJ1-5; 7 nucleotides align to TRBD1. The J segment lost 1 base and the V segment lost 6 bases, leaving 6 bases of the junction unmatched. From germline, CDR1 is MDHEN and CDR2 SYDVKM. This CDR3 spans 15 amino acids. CDR3 sequence: CASRAGGTSNQPQHF. CDR3 sequence (DNA): TGTGCCAGCAGGGCAGGGGGGACAAGCAATCAGCCCCAGCATTTT. Full variable domain (missing parts from reference TRBV28 and TRBJ1-5): DVKVTQSSRYLVKRTGEKVFLECVQDMDHENMFWYRQDPGLGLRLIYFSYDVKMKEKGDIPEGYSVSREKKERFSLILESASTNQTSMYLCASRAGGTSNQPQHFGDGTRLSIL.

This chain joins TRBV7-2 and TRBJ2-2; 10 positions match TRBD1. This CDR3 has 15 residues. The ends lost 5 bases at V and 6 bases at J; junction bases unmatched: 6. In germline, CDR1 is SGHTA, CDR2 FQGNSA. The CDR3 loop reads CASSPRTGGSGELFF. CDR3 sequence (DNA): TGTGCCAGCAGCCCCAGGACAGGGGGATCCGGGGAGCTGTTTTTT.

J is TRBJ2-5 and V is TRBV5-1; D gene unclear. CDR3 length equals 14 residues. The V end was cut by 0 bases, the J end by 4 bases, with 10 bases between. Germline CDR1 SGHRS, CDR2 YFSETQ. The CDR3 bases are TGCGCCAGCAGCTTGGAGCAGGTGGTAGAGACCCAGTACTTC. It yields the protein CASSLEQVVETQYF.

The rearrangement joins TRBV27 to TRBJ1-2; D is possibly TRBD1 (5 bases). Germline-derived CDR1 and CDR2 are MNHEY and SMNVEV (reference sequence). CDR3 size: 14 residues. Between the trimmed V and J ends, which lost 4 bases and 3 bases, there was a span of 12 bases. CDR3 loop: CASSSLRQYYGYTF. The CDR3 nucleotides read TGTGCCAGCAGTTCGTTAAGACAGTACTATGGCTACACCTTC.

In its sample, this clone was seen once. The gene calls are TRBV4-3 and TRBJ1-5, with TRBD1 matching 7 bases. The CDR3 has 13 amino acids. The V gene's germline CDR1 is LGHNA and CDR2 YSLEER. V shed 4 bases and J 5 bases; nucleotides not matched to a gene: 2. The chain's CDR3 is CASSRDSYQPQHF. CDR3 DNA: TGCGCCAGCAGCCGGGACAGCTATCAGCCCCAGCATTTT.

This clone appeared once. CDR3 sequence: CASSPHLGGGNTEAFF. Written as DNA, the CDR3 is TGTGCCAGCAGTCCCCATTTAGGGGGTGGTAACACTGAAGCTTTCTTT. This sequence joins TRBV28 and TRBJ1-1; a possible D gene is TRBD1 (6 bases). V lost 5 bases and J 2 bases, leaving 18 bases between the germline ends. The germline V gene encodes CDR1 MDHEN and CDR2 SYDVKM. This CDR3 has 16 residues.

This chain connects TRBV6-5 to TRBJ2-1, with 11 bases fitting TRBD1. This CDR3 spans 14 amino acids. The trim removed 6 bases at V and 14 bases at J, leaving 12 bases unmatched. CDR1 is MNHEY and CDR2 is SVGAGI in the germline V gene. CDR3 region: CASRNGQGAFSEFF. The CDR3 nucleotides read TGTGCCAGCAGGAATGGACAGGGGGCTTTCTCAGAGTTCTTC.

The chain carries TRBV28 and TRBJ2-5; TRBD1 is a possible D gene (5 bases). The CDR3 is 15 residues long. The V gene's germline CDR1 is MDHEN and CDR2 SYDVKM. V lost 4 bases and J 1 base, leaving 13 bases between the germline ends. The DNA for the CDR3 is TGTGCCAGCAGTTCCAGACAGAGGATCCAAGAGACCCAGTACTTC. Translated, it gives CASSSRQRIQETQYF.

The rearrangement joins TRBV18 to TRBJ2-5, with TRBD1 matching over 7 bases. Germline V gives CDR1 KGHSH, CDR2 LQKENI. The junction had 9 bases not matched to a gene; V was cut back by 5 bases and J by 3 bases. The CDR3 spans 15 residues. In nucleotides, the CDR3 is TGTGCCAGCTCAACGATAGGGACAGTAAAAGAGACCCAGTACTTC. Translation gives CASSTIGTVKETQYF.

This clone was seen repeatedly, ten times or more. The chain recombines TRBV7-2 with TRBJ1-6; D is unclear. The V gene lost 3 bases and the J gene lost 6 bases, with 12 bases spanning the gap. CDR1 is SGHTA, CDR2 FQGNSA, per germline. The CDR3 runs 15 residues. This chain's CDR3 is CASSFSGISNSPLHF. The CDR3 nucleotides are TGTGCCAGCAGCTTCAGCGGGATAAGTAATTCACCCCTCCACTTT.

This rearrangement joins TRBV6-2 or TRBV6-3 to TRBJ2-7; 8 bases are shared with TRBD1. The length of the CDR3 is 15 residues. Losses at the gene ends were 4 bases for V and 6 bases for J; bases not matched to a gene: 11. Germline values: CDR1 MNHEY, CDR2 SVGEGT. The CDR3 DNA reads TGTGCCAGCAGTTCCTCCGGGACAGGCCGGGGCGAGCAGTACTTC. This sequence encodes CASSSSGTGRGEQYF.

CDR3 in amino acids: CASSPPQGYNEQFF. DNA of the CDR3: TGTGCCAGCTCACCACCGCAGGGGTACAATGAGCAGTTCTTC. This chain connects TRBV18 to TRBJ2-1; a weak D match, TRBD1 (6 bases). Germline lookup yields CDR1 KGHSH and CDR2 LQKENI. Trimming stripped 0 bases from V and 4 bases from J, with 7 bases between. This CDR3 contains 14 residues.

This chain uses TRBV7-9 with TRBJ2-7; 10 nucleotides align to TRBD2. Trimming took 5 bases from V and 3 from J; bases not matched to a gene: 7. There are 15 residues in the CDR3. Looked up from germline, CDR1 is SEHNR and CDR2 is FQNEAQ (reference sequence). Here the CDR3 DNA reads TGTGCCAGCAGCGTCGGGACTAGCGTATACTACGAGCAGTACTTC. It translates to CASSVGTSVYYEQYF.

The chain carries TRBV11-2 and TRBJ2-1; weak D call: TRBD1 (5 bases). Germline CDR1 is SGHAT and CDR2 is FQNNGV. The length of the CDR3 is 15 residues. Trimming shortened V by 5 bases and J by 0 bases, and 11 bases separated the two germline ends. This chain's CDR3 is CASSAGISSYNEQFF. The DNA of the CDR3 is TGTGCCAGCAGCGCAGGGATCAGCTCCTACAATGAGCAGTTCTTC.

V and J are TRBV18 and TRBJ2-3; 7 bases match TRBD1. The germline gives CDR1 KGHSH, CDR2 LQKENI. Trimming took 4 bases from V and 2 from J; bases not matched to a gene: 6. The CDR3 extends over 15 amino acids. The CDR3 here is CASSLPTGLTDTQYF. Written as DNA, the CDR3 is TGTGCCAGCTCACTCCCGACAGGGCTCACAGATACGCAGTATTTT.

Here the CDR3 DNA reads TGTGCCAGCAGCTTCGGATCGGGGGAGACCCAGTACTTC. Translated, it gives CASSFGSGETQYF. The V gene is TRBV5-8, the J gene TRBJ2-5; a weak D match, TRBD2 (5 bases). Germline values: CDR1 SGHTS, CDR2 YDEGEE. V was cut by 2 bases and J by 5 bases, with 10 bases left in between. The CDR3 loop spans 13 amino acids.

This clone was counted once. This chain connects TRBV28 to TRBJ1-2, with D possibly TRBD1 on 5 matching bases. V was pared by 6 bases and J by 5 bases, with 13 bases between. CDR1 and CDR2 from the germline V gene are MDHEN and SYDVKM. The CDR3 sequence is 13 residues long. CDR3 coding DNA: TGTGCCAGCAGCAGGGTTCCGGGTTATGGCTACACCTTC. Translated, it gives CASSRVPGYGYTF.

The chain uses TRBV2 and TRBJ2-3, with TRBD1 identical over 8 bases. Germline CDR1 is SNHLY and CDR2 is FYNNEI. This CDR3 comprises 15 residues. The trim removed 6 bases at V and 3 bases at J, leaving 8 bases unmatched. Here the CDR3 reads CASSSGTGLTDTQYF. The CDR3 DNA sequence: TGTGCCAGCAGCTCCGGGACAGGTTTGACAGATACGCAGTATTTT.

V is TRBV3-1 (or the pseudogene TRBV3-2) and J is TRBJ2-2; D unresolved. The CDR3 is 15 residues long. The V end lost 0 bases, the J end lost 4 bases, and 9 bases lay between the germline ends. Germline V gene data show CDR1 as LGHDT and CDR2 as YNNKEL (reference sequence). The chain's CDR3 is CASSQDVRVTGELFF. The DNA for the CDR3 is TGTGCCAGCAGCCAAGATGTTAGAGTCACCGGGGAGCTGTTTTTT.

CDR3 region: CASSLTPRDRDYGYTF. The DNA for the CDR3 is TGTGCCAGCAGCTTAACACCCCGGGACAGGGACTATGGCTACACCTTC. This chain links TRBV7-2 with TRBJ1-2; 9 nucleotides agree with TRBD1. The CDR3 is made up of 16 amino acids. Unmatched junction bases numbered 7, after V lost 2 bases and J lost 3 bases. Germline V gives CDR1 SGHTA, CDR2 FQGNSA.

The chain recombines TRBV9 with TRBJ1-1; 7 nucleotides match TRBD1. The junction had 8 bases not matched to a gene; V was cut back by 3 bases and J by 0 bases. This CDR3 comprises 16 residues. Germline V CDR1 and CDR2: SGDLS, YYNGEE. The CDR3 here is CASSARGDSMNTEAFF. CDR3 sequence (DNA): TGTGCCAGCAGCGCAAGGGGGGACAGCATGAACACTGAAGCTTTCTTT.